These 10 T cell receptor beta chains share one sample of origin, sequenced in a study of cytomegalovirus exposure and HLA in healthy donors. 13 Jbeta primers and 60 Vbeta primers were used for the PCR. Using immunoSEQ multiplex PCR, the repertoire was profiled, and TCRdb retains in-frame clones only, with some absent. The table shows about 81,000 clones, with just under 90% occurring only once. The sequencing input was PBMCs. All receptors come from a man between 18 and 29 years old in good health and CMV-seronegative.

This chain's CDR3 is CASSPTAGSYNEQFF. DNA for the CDR3: TGTGCCAGCAGCCCTACAGCGGGATCCTACAATGAGCAGTTCTTC. V and J are TRBV7-6 and TRBJ2-1; 7 bases align to TRBD2. CDR3 length: 15 amino acids. The V gene end was trimmed by 5 bases and the J gene end by 1 base; junction bases not matched to a gene: 5. Germline V gene lookup returns CDR1 SGHVS and CDR2 FNYEAQ.

CDR3 loop: CASRDRGYTDTQYF. The DNA of the CDR3 is TGCGCCAGCCGAGACAGGGGATATACAGATACGCAGTATTTT. V is TRBV5-1 and J is TRBJ2-3, with 8 bases that match TRBD1. CDR1 and CDR2 from the germline V gene are SGHRS and YFSETQ. The ends lost 7 bases at V and 3 bases at J; junction bases unmatched: 7. The CDR3 has 14 amino acids.

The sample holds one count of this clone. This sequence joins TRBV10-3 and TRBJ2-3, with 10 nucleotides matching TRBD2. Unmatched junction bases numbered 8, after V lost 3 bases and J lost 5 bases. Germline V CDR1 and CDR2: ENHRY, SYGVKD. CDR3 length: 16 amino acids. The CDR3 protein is CAISDQLAGVLDTQYF. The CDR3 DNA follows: TGTGCCATCAGTGATCAGCTAGCGGGAGTTCTAGATACGCAGTATTTT.

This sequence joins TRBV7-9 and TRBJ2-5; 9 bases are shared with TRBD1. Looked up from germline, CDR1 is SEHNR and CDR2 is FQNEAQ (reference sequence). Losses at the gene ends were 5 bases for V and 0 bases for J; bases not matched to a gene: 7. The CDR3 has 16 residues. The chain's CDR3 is CASSPTGGNYQETQYF. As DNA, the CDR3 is TGTGCCAGCAGCCCGACAGGGGGGAACTACCAAGAGACCCAGTACTTC.

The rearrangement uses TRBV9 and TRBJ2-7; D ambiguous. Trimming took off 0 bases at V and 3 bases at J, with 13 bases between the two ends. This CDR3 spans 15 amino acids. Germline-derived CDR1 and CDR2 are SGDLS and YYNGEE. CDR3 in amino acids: CASSVGVSANYEQYF. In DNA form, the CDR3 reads TGTGCCAGCAGCGTAGGTGTAAGCGCGAACTACGAGCAGTACTTC.

The CDR3 DNA reads as TGTGCCAGCAGCGTAGATTGGGGCAGCGTGAACTATGGCTACACCTTC. Translated, it gives CASSVDWGSVNYGYTF. V gene TRBV9 combines with J gene TRBJ1-2; perhaps TRBD1 as D (5 bases). Germline CDR1 SGDLS, CDR2 YYNGEE. The CDR3 has 16 residues. V gave up 0 bases and J gave up 2 bases, with 14 bases separating them.

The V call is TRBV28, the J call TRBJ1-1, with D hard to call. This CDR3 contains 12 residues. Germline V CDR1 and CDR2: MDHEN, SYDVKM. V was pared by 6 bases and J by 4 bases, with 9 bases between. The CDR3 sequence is CASRPRVTEAFF. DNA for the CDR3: TGTGCCAGCAGACCGAGGGTCACTGAAGCTTTCTTT.

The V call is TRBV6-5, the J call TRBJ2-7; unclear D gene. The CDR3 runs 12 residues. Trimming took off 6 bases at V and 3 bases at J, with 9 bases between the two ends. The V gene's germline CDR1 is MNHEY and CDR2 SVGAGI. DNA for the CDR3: TGTGCCAGCAGCTCAGATCGCTACGAGCAGTACTTC. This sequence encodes CASSSDRYEQYF.

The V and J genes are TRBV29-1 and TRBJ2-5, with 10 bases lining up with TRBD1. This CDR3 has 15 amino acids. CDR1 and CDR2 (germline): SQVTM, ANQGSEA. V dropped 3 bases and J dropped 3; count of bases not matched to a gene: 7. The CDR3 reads CSVDPLGTGEETQYF. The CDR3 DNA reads TGCAGCGTTGATCCCCTCGGGACAGGGGAAGAGACCCAGTACTTC.

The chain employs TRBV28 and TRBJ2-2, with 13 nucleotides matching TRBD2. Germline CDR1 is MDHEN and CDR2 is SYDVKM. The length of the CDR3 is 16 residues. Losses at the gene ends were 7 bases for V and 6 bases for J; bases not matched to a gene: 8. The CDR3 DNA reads TGTGCCAGCACCCACCCGGGACTAGCGGGACCCGGGGAGCTGTTTTTT. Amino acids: CASTHPGLAGPGELFF.